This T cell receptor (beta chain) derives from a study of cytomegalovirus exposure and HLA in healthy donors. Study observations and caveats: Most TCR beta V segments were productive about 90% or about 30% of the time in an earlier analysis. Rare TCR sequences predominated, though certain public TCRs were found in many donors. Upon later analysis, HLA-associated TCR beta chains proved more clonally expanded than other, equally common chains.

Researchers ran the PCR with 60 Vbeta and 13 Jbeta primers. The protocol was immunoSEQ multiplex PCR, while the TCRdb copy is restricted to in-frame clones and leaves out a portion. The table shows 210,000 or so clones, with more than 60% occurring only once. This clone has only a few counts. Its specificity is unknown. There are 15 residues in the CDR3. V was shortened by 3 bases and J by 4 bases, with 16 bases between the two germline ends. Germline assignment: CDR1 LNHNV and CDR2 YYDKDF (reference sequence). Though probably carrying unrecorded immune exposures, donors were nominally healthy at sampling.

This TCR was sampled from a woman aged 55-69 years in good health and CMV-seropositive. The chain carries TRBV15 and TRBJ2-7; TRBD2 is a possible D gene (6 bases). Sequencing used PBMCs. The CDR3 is CATSSRDSPGYEQYF. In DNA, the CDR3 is TGTGCCACCAGCAGCCGGGACTCCCCCGGGTACGAGCAGTACTTC.